This T cell receptor beta chain was captured in a study of shared clonotypes between healthy human individuals. The study, taken as a whole, reports: Enrolling few donors narrowed the genetic and exposure-history diversity that was represented. Researchers sampled blood only, noting tissue repertoires likely differ.

V dropped 2 bases and J dropped 6 bases, with 14 bases sitting between them. CDR3 size: 14 residues. Germline V gene sequence: CDR1 SEHNR, CDR2 FQNEAQ (reference sequence). Investigators divided CD4+ cells into CD45RA+ naive and CD45RA-negative memory subsets. About this clone: The antigen remains undetermined.

The repertoire was sequenced with immunoSEQ multiplex PCR; TCRdb's copy has only in-frame clones and lacks some. The data hold 2 million to 3 million clones, with 90% to 95% observed a single time. The sample comprised naive CD4+ T cells sorted from blood. Subset given: CD45RA+ positively selected. This sequence originates from a man aged 18 to 29 in good health. The chain employs TRBV7-9 and TRBJ2-7, with D perhaps assigned TRBD1 or TRBD2 (5 bases each). CDR3 sequence reads: CASSLFGPGREQYF. CDR3 bases: TGTGCCAGCAGCTTATTCGGCCCGGGGCGCGAGCAGTACTTC.